The rows below give T cell receptor beta chains drawn from one sample of a study of CD8 T cells in Susac syndrome. In TCRdb, the immunoSEQ multiplex PCR reads were re-called with MiXCR into one record per CDR3 protein. The sample lists around 80,000 distinct CDR3 sequences; more than 85% were seen once. Sample: CD8+ T cells from PBMCs. These receptors were obtained from a human donor with multiple sclerosis. CDR3s include the opening cysteine and the closing phenylalanine or tryptophan. Each record gives: J gene, V gene, D gene, clone size, CDR3 protein, CDR3 DNA. The D gene is left open where the match is weak. Not all rows give a size; the values are once, few, many and, for expanded clones, a class.

j_gene: TRBJ2-2
v_gene: TRBV13
d_gene: NA
abundance: NA
CDR3aa: CASSKPELGPNTGELFF
CDR3nt: TGTGCCAGCAGCAAACCAGAGCTGGGCCCGAACACCGGGGAGCTGTTTTTT

j_gene: TRBJ2-1
v_gene: TRBV7-9
d_gene: NA
abundance: NA
CDR3aa: CASSITGSSQFEQFF
CDR3nt: TGTGCCAGCAGCATTACTGGCTCGTCACAATTCGAGCAGTTCTTC

j_gene: TRBJ1-2
v_gene: TRBV28
d_gene: NA
abundance: NA
CDR3aa: CATLGRGAGYGYTF
CDR3nt: TGTGCCACCTTAGGAAGGGGGGCTGGCTATGGCTACACCTTC

j_gene: TRBJ1-4
v_gene: TRBV4-2
d_gene: NA
abundance: NA
CDR3aa: CASSQSLGEGEKLFF
CDR3nt: TGTGCCAGCAGCCAAAGCCTAGGGGAGGGGGAAAAACTGTTTTTT

j_gene: TRBJ2-5
v_gene: TRBV5-8
d_gene: TRBD2
abundance: NA
CDR3aa: CASSSGLAGGETQYF
CDR3nt: TGTGCCAGCAGCTCGGGACTAGCGGGTGGTGAGACCCAGTACTTC

j_gene: TRBJ2-3
v_gene: TRBV5-6
d_gene: TRBD2
abundance: NA
CDR3aa: CASSLKLAGLADTQYF
CDR3nt: TGTGCCAGCAGCTTGAAACTAGCGGGGTTGGCAGATACGCAGTATTTT

j_gene: TRBJ2-7
v_gene: TRBV12-3/TRBV12-4
d_gene: TRBD1
abundance: NA
CDR3aa: CASSPRQGLWGEQYF
CDR3nt: TGTGCCAGCAGTCCCAGACAGGGCCTCTGGGGCGAGCAGTACTTC

j_gene: TRBJ2-1
v_gene: TRBV18
d_gene: NA
abundance: NA
CDR3aa: CASSPFSGSLGEQFF
CDR3nt: TGTGCCAGCTCACCCTTCTCAGGGTCTTTGGGTGAGCAGTTCTTC

j_gene: TRBJ1-1
v_gene: TRBV19
d_gene: TRBD1
abundance: NA
CDR3aa: CASSSEGVSQGSTEAFF
CDR3nt: TGTGCCAGTAGTTCCGAGGGCGTTTCACAGGGGTCCACTGAAGCTTTCTTT

j_gene: TRBJ2-1
v_gene: TRBV4-3
d_gene: TRBD2
abundance: NA
CDR3aa: CASSQDSPGRARNEQFF
CDR3nt: TGCGCCAGCAGCCAAGATAGCCCCGGGAGGGCGAGGAATGAGCAGTTCTTC

j_gene: TRBJ1-1
v_gene: TRBV9
d_gene: NA
abundance: NA
CDR3aa: CASSVGGRTEAFF
CDR3nt: TGTGCCAGCAGCGTAGGGGGGAGGACTGAAGCTTTCTTT

j_gene: TRBJ2-7
v_gene: TRBV9
d_gene: NA
abundance: NA
CDR3aa: CASSVAPSYEQYF
CDR3nt: TGTGCCAGCAGCGTAGCCCCCTCCTACGAGCAGTACTTC

j_gene: TRBJ2-2
v_gene: TRBV24-1
d_gene: NA
abundance: NA
CDR3aa: CATSVVGELFF
CDR3nt: TGTGCCACCAGTGTGGTCGGGGAGCTGTTTTTT

j_gene: TRBJ2-1
v_gene: TRBV2
d_gene: TRBD1
abundance: NA
CDR3aa: CASSEGQGVNEQFF
CDR3nt: TGTGCCAGCAGTGAGGGACAGGGGGTGAATGAGCAGTTCTTC

j_gene: TRBJ2-7
v_gene: TRBV14
d_gene: TRBD2
abundance: NA
CDR3aa: CASSQGGTSFSEQYF
CDR3nt: TGTGCCAGCAGCCAAGGAGGGACTAGTTTTTCCGAGCAGTACTTC

j_gene: TRBJ1-1
v_gene: TRBV6-6
d_gene: TRBD1
abundance: once
CDR3aa: CASSFQQGARTEAFF
CDR3nt: TGTGCCAGCAGTTTCCAACAGGGGGCGAGAACTGAAGCTTTCTTT

j_gene: TRBJ2-5
v_gene: TRBV27
d_gene: NA
abundance: NA
CDR3aa: CASRNSLGETQYF
CDR3nt: TGTGCCAGCAGGAACAGCCTGGGAGAGACCCAGTACTTC

j_gene: TRBJ2-7
v_gene: TRBV11-2
d_gene: NA
abundance: NA
CDR3aa: CASSLFGSYEQYF
CDR3nt: TGTGCCAGCAGCCTTTTCGGCTCCTACGAGCAGTACTTC

j_gene: TRBJ2-3
v_gene: TRBV5-1
d_gene: TRBD2
abundance: NA
CDR3aa: CASSPGLADTDTQYF
CDR3nt: TGCGCCAGCAGCCCTGGACTAGCGGACACAGATACGCAGTATTTT

j_gene: TRBJ2-7
v_gene: TRBV3-1
d_gene: NA
abundance: once
CDR3aa: CASSQDGRGWGYEQYF
CDR3nt: TGTGCCAGCAGCCAAGATGGACGAGGATGGGGCTACGAGCAGTACTTC

j_gene: TRBJ2-2
v_gene: TRBV7-9
d_gene: TRBD1
abundance: NA
CDR3aa: CASSFWDRNTGELFF
CDR3nt: TGTGCCAGCAGCTTTTGGGACAGGAACACCGGGGAGCTGTTTTTT

j_gene: TRBJ2-7
v_gene: TRBV27
d_gene: TRBD1
abundance: few
CDR3aa: CASSLGGQASEQYF
CDR3nt: TGTGCCAGCAGTTTGGGGGGACAGGCTTCGGAGCAGTACTTC

j_gene: TRBJ2-3
v_gene: TRBV20-1
d_gene: TRBD2
abundance: NA
CDR3aa: CSARDAAGGADTQYF
CDR3nt: TGCAGTGCTAGAGATGCGGCGGGGGGGGCAGATACGCAGTATTTT

j_gene: TRBJ2-3
v_gene: TRBV13
d_gene: TRBD2
abundance: few
CDR3aa: CASSFGGETDTQYF
CDR3nt: TGTGCCAGCAGCTTTGGGGGGGAAACAGATACGCAGTATTTT

j_gene: TRBJ1-4
v_gene: TRBV13
d_gene: NA
abundance: once
CDR3aa: CASSSHRVLNEKLFF
CDR3nt: TGTGCCAGCAGCTCCCACCGGGTTCTTAATGAAAAACTGTTTTTT

j_gene: TRBJ2-3
v_gene: TRBV25-1
d_gene: TRBD2
abundance: NA
CDR3aa: CASMTPTGGPTDTQYF
CDR3nt: TGTGCCAGCATGACCCCAACGGGAGGGCCGACAGATACGCAGTATTTT

j_gene: TRBJ2-4
v_gene: TRBV7-9
d_gene: NA
abundance: once
CDR3aa: CASSPPGAGGVQYF
CDR3nt: TGTGCCAGCAGCCCCCCAGGGGCTGGGGGGGTTCAGTACTTC

j_gene: TRBJ2-1
v_gene: TRBV14
d_gene: TRBD2
abundance: NA
CDR3aa: CASSQEAAGGENEQFF
CDR3nt: TGTGCCAGCAGCCAAGAAGCAGCGGGAGGGGAGAATGAGCAGTTCTTC

j_gene: TRBJ2-2
v_gene: TRBV19
d_gene: NA
abundance: NA
CDR3aa: CASSLAMGAHGELFF
CDR3nt: TGTGCCAGTAGCCTTGCCATGGGGGCACACGGGGAGCTGTTTTTT

j_gene: TRBJ1-1
v_gene: TRBV3-1
d_gene: NA
abundance: NA
CDR3aa: CASSTGPKNTEAFF
CDR3nt: TGTGCCAGCAGCACGGGACCGAAGAACACTGAAGCTTTCTTT

j_gene: TRBJ2-1
v_gene: TRBV5-1
d_gene: NA
abundance: once
CDR3aa: CASSADRESWYNEQFF
CDR3nt: TGCGCCAGCAGCGCGGACCGGGAGAGTTGGTACAATGAGCAGTTCTTC

j_gene: TRBJ2-5
v_gene: TRBV20-1
d_gene: NA
abundance: NA
CDR3aa: CSAEKDEDSLLWETQYF
CDR3nt: TGCAGTGCTGAGAAGGATGAGGACAGTTTACTTTGGGAGACCCAGTACTTC

j_gene: TRBJ2-7
v_gene: TRBV10-3
d_gene: NA
abundance: NA
CDR3aa: CAISVAGTPNEQYF
CDR3nt: TGTGCCATCAGTGTAGCCGGGACACCCAACGAGCAGTACTTC

j_gene: TRBJ2-1
v_gene: TRBV5-4
d_gene: NA
abundance: NA
CDR3aa: CASSSGTPGHEQFF
CDR3nt: TGTGCCAGCAGCTCCGGGACGCCGGGCCATGAGCAGTTCTTC

j_gene: TRBJ1-1
v_gene: TRBV5-1
d_gene: TRBD1
abundance: NA
CDR3aa: CASSGTGLDTEAFF
CDR3nt: TGCGCCAGCAGTGGGACAGGGTTGGACACTGAAGCTTTCTTT

j_gene: TRBJ2-3
v_gene: TRBV7-9
d_gene: TRBD1
abundance: once
CDR3aa: CASSLASMDRRYTQYF
CDR3nt: TGTGCCAGCAGCTTAGCGTCTATGGACAGGCGCTATACGCAGTATTTT

j_gene: TRBJ2-1
v_gene: TRBV4-2
d_gene: TRBD2
abundance: NA
CDR3aa: CASRPARGSYNEQFF
CDR3nt: TGTGCCAGCAGACCTGCGCGGGGGTCCTACAATGAGCAGTTCTTC

j_gene: TRBJ1-6
v_gene: TRBV5-6
d_gene: NA
abundance: NA
CDR3aa: CASSLGRDNDNSPLHF
CDR3nt: TGTGCCAGCAGCCTGGGCCGGGACAACGATAATTCACCCCTCCACTTT

j_gene: TRBJ1-5
v_gene: TRBV20-1
d_gene: NA
abundance: NA
CDR3aa: CSARDLNKVRQPQHF
CDR3nt: TGCAGTGCTAGAGATTTGAACAAAGTGAGGCAGCCCCAGCATTTT

j_gene: TRBJ1-6
v_gene: TRBV5-6
d_gene: NA
abundance: NA
CDR3aa: CASSLTESYNSPLHF
CDR3nt: TGTGCCAGCAGCTTGACAGAATCCTATAATTCACCCCTCCACTTT

j_gene: TRBJ2-7
v_gene: TRBV9
d_gene: TRBD1
abundance: NA
CDR3aa: CASSVGGGPYEQYF
CDR3nt: TGTGCCAGCAGCGTAGGAGGGGGCCCCTACGAGCAGTACTTC

j_gene: TRBJ2-5
v_gene: TRBV12-3/TRBV12-4
d_gene: NA
abundance: NA
CDR3aa: CASSRGETQYF
CDR3nt: TGTGCCAGCAGTCGCGGTGAGACCCAGTACTTC

j_gene: TRBJ2-1
v_gene: TRBV7-9
d_gene: TRBD2
abundance: once
CDR3aa: CASSPREGSNNEQFF
CDR3nt: TGTGCCAGCAGCCCCAGGGAGGGGTCGAACAATGAGCAGTTCTTC

j_gene: TRBJ1-2
v_gene: TRBV30
d_gene: TRBD1
abundance: once
CDR3aa: CASNPLTGALDTF
CDR3nt: TGTGCCTCAAATCCTCTGACAGGGGCGTTGGACACCTTC